Described below is a single TCR beta chain sequence and its context. The length of the CDR3 is 17 residues. V was shortened by 7 bases and J by 0 bases, with 19 bases between the two germline ends. The germline V gene has CDR1 SNHLY and CDR2 FYNNEI. These data belong to a study of blood T cell repertoires in COVID-19. Study at large: Sites in the United States, Italy and Spain provided acute and convalescent COVID-19 samples. Sample material is recorded as cDNA or gDNA derived from T cells, B-cell-depleted T cells, or PBMCs.

As processed by the authors: The authors estimated nucleated cell counts from reference gene primer amplification. Repertoires were generated with immunoSEQ multiplex PCR, while TCRdb's copy carries only in-frame clones and drops some. V and J calls plus clone size are reproduced from that table; the DNA served to infer D and trimming. Among around 200,000 clones, roughly nine tenths were seen once, and the ten largest hold more than 20%. The TCR comes from a man in his 70s with active or convalescent COVID-19. The V call is TRBV2, the J call TRBJ2-1, with D perhaps TRBD2 (5 bases). The specimen sequenced was peripheral blood. The CDR3 nucleotides are TGTGCCAGCACCAGAAGGGAGTGGCTGAGCTCCTACAATGAGCAGTTCTTC. Translation gives CASTRREWLSSYNEQFF. Looking up the rest from reference TRBV2 and TRBJ2-1 gives the full variable domain: EPEVTQTPSHQVTQMGQEVILRCVPISNHLYFYWYRQILGQKVEFLVSFYNNEISEKSEIFDDQFSVERPDGSNFTLKIRSTKLEDSAMYFCASTRREWLSSYNEQFFGPGTRLTVL.